The present TCR beta chain was sequenced within a study of T cell clonotyping in hematopoietic cell transplantation. General study results and limits: At the given depth, recipient repertoires were over 95% de novo clonotypes. Cells were unsorted, so CD4 and CD8 contributions were not separated. Recipient TCR diversity dropped after transplant; expanded clonotypes rose from day 30 to 180.

By share of the sample, this clone is medium-sized (0.01 to 0.1%). Its antigen is unknown. TCRdb keeps only in-frame clones here, not all; method: immunoSEQ multiplex PCR. The repertoire holds roughly 9,300 clones, with about half as singletons. Recipients were bled about 28 days pretransplant and at posttransplant days 30, 100, 180. V lost 7 bases, J lost 4 bases, and 10 bases lay in between. Germline CDR1 reads LNHDA; CDR2 reads SQIVND (reference sequence). The CDR3 length is 12 residues. This sample comprised peripheral blood mononuclear cells, obtained 100 days after allogeneic stem cell transplant. The TCR comes from a female patient in her fifties or sixties who had an allogeneic stem cell transplant from an unrelated donor, so the T cells may come from the graft donor. Some clones in this sample may be carry-over from other donors' samples. The V call is TRBV19, the J call TRBJ1-2, with D hard to call. CDR3 loop: CASTSNPYGYTF. The CDR3 DNA follows: TGTGCCAGTACCTCGAACCCCTATGGCTACACCTTC.